These 19 T cell receptor beta chains share one sample of origin, sequenced in a study of memory CD4+ T cells and cytomegalovirus serostatus. The sort gate was single viable CD3+CD4+CD8-CD45RO+ cells for memory CD4+ T cells. Profiling relied on immunoSEQ multiplex PCR, and the TCRdb table lists in-frame clones only, not all of them. Among about 61,000 clones listed, around 80% were seen once. Material: memory CD4+ T cells from blood. These receptors all stem from an adult in good health and CMV-seronegative. Some clones in this sample may be carry-over from other donors' samples.

This clone showed up just a few times. V and J are TRBV18 and TRBJ1-2, with 7 nucleotides matching TRBD1. Germline CDR1 and CDR2: KGHSH and LQKENI. The CDR3 consists of 16 residues. After removal of 0 bases from V and 2 bases from J, the junction contained 6 bases not matched to a gene. The CDR3 reads CASSPPTGMANYGYTF. The CDR3 nucleotides are TGTGCCAGCTCACCACCGACAGGGATGGCCAACTATGGCTACACCTTC.

The chain joins TRBV5-1 to TRBJ2-3, with 9 bases aligning to TRBD1. V shed 0 bases and J 4 bases; nucleotides not matched to a gene: 6. The germline gives CDR1 SGHRS, CDR2 YFSETQ. CDR3 length: 16 residues. The CDR3 sequence is CASSLVTGGRSDTQYF. The CDR3 bases are TGCGCCAGCAGCTTGGTGACAGGGGGTAGGTCAGATACGCAGTATTTT.

This clone was seen a few times. This chain links TRBV28 with TRBJ2-7; 15 positions agree with TRBD2. CDR1 and CDR2 (germline): MDHEN, SYDVKM. The V gene end was trimmed by 4 bases and the J gene end by 5 bases; junction bases not matched to a gene: 6. The CDR3 length is 16 residues. CDR3 residues: CASSSTGTSGRNEQYF. The CDR3 DNA reads TGTGCCAGCAGTTCCACCGGGACTAGCGGGAGGAACGAGCAGTACTTC.

This clone was counted a single time. The rearrangement links TRBV11-3 to TRBJ2-2; D call uncertain. CDR1 SGHNT and CDR2 YENEEA come from the germline V gene. The CDR3 has 14 amino acids. Trimming removed 1 base from V and 1 base from J, with 4 bases in between. CDR3: CASSLVRNTGELFF. The CDR3 nucleotides read TGTGCCAGCAGCTTAGTTCGGAACACCGGGGAGCTGTTTTTT.

The chain recombines TRBV27 with TRBJ2-7, with 9 bases lining up with TRBD2. There are 16 residues in the CDR3. Germline V CDR1 and CDR2: MNHEY, SMNVEV (reference sequence). The ends lost 2 bases at V and 0 bases at J; junction bases unmatched: 5. CDR3 in amino acids: CASSLVGLANSYEQYF. The CDR3 DNA is TGTGCCAGCAGTTTAGTAGGACTAGCGAACTCCTACGAGCAGTACTTC.

This clone was counted once. V usage is TRBV2 and J usage is TRBJ1-5; D gene ambiguous. Trimming took 6 bases from V and 1 from J, leaving 10 bases between them. The CDR3 length is 14 residues. The germline V gene has CDR1 SNHLY and CDR2 FYNNEI. The CDR3, as DNA: TGTGCCAGCAGACTTGGACCAAGCAATCAGCCCCAGCATTTT. Its protein product is CASRLGPSNQPQHF.

The chain uses TRBV9 and TRBJ1-1; no reliable D call. The V end was cut by 0 bases, the J end by 3 bases, with 12 bases between. This CDR3 has 15 residues. Germline values: CDR1 SGDLS, CDR2 YYNGEE. DNA of the CDR3: TGTGCCAGCAGCGTAGAATCGGGGTCGGACACTGAAGCTTTCTTT. Its protein is CASSVESGSDTEAFF.

The CDR3 DNA follows: TGTGCCAGCAGTTCAGGGGCTGCCCTTGGTAACATTCAGTACTTC. The encoded protein is CASSSGAALGNIQYF. The chain carries TRBV7-2 and TRBJ2-4; D possibly corresponds to TRBD1 (6 bases). CDR1 SGHTA and CDR2 FQGNSA come from the germline V gene. This CDR3 contains 15 residues. The V and J ends lost 6 bases and 7 bases respectively, with 19 bases between them.

This clone was seen more than once but under ten times. This specimen includes other DNA sequences encoding the same CDR3. The chain links TRBV30 to TRBJ2-7; 8 bases are a match to TRBD1. The germline CDR1 and CDR2 sequences are GTSNPN and SVGIG (reference sequence). The CDR3 sequence is 13 residues long. Germline trimming cut 5 bases from V and 2 bases from J; bases unmatched to any gene: 5. The CDR3 protein is CAWVRDRPYEQYF. CDR3 DNA sequence: TGTGCCTGGGTCCGGGACAGGCCCTACGAGCAGTACTTC.

This chain links TRBV6-1 with TRBJ1-6, with D maybe TRBD1 (5 bases). V was cut by 0 bases and J by 10 bases, with 7 bases left in between. CDR1 is MNHNS, CDR2 SASEGT, per germline. The CDR3 consists of 13 residues. CDR3 region: CASSEARDSPLHF. The CDR3 DNA sequence: TGTGCCAGCAGTGAAGCCCGGGACTCACCCCTCCACTTT.

The chain employs TRBV7-2 and TRBJ2-1; D may match TRBD1 or TRBD2 (5 bases each). Trimming left V 5 bases short and J 6 bases short, with 14 bases between. CDR3 length: 14 amino acids. CDR1 and CDR2 from the germline V gene are SGHTA and FQGNSA. CDR3 loop: CASSAQRGGNEQFF. For the CDR3, the DNA is TGTGCCAGCAGCGCCCAACGGGGCGGCAATGAGCAGTTCTTC.

This rearrangement joins TRBV4-1 to TRBJ2-3; perhaps TRBD1 as D (6 bases). The CDR3 contains 14 residues. Trimming shortened V by 4 bases and J by 2 bases, and 10 bases separated the two germline ends. Looked up from germline, CDR1 is MGHRA and CDR2 is YSYEKL. The CDR3 protein is CASSLQGTTDTQYF. The DNA of the CDR3 is TGCGCCAGCAGCCTACAGGGCACCACAGATACGCAGTATTTT.

This clone has a single count. The V gene is TRBV5-5, the J gene TRBJ1-1; D not resolved. The V gene lost 0 bases and the J gene lost 5 bases, with 11 bases spanning the gap. CDR3 length: 14 residues. CDR1 SGHKS and CDR2 YYEKEE come from the germline V gene (reference sequence). The CDR3 nucleotides read TGTGCCAGCAGCTTGGAGGATCGGAGGACTGAAGCTTTCTTT. The encoded protein is CASSLEDRRTEAFF.

J is TRBJ2-2 and V is TRBV2, with a weak D call TRBD1 (5 bases). The CDR3 loop spans 11 amino acids. The V end lost 10 bases, the J end lost 7 bases, and 10 bases lay between the germline ends. The germline V gene encodes CDR1 SNHLY and CDR2 FYNNEI. In DNA form, the CDR3 reads TGTGCCACCCAGGGTAACGGGGAGCTGTTTTTT. Residues: CATQGNGELFF.

The CDR3 sequence is CASTRDYNQPQHF. The CDR3, as DNA: TGCGCCAGCACCCGGGACTACAATCAGCCCCAGCATTTT. The chain is built from TRBV10-2 and TRBJ1-5; D is possibly TRBD1 (5 bases). Trimming left V 7 bases short and J 3 bases short, with 10 bases between. The CDR3 loop spans 13 amino acids. Germline V gene sequence: CDR1 WSHSY, CDR2 SAAADI.

This chain uses TRBV5-6 with TRBJ1-2; D is undetermined. CDR1 is SGHDT and CDR2 is YYEEEE in the germline V gene. This CDR3 is built from 14 residues. V was trimmed by 4 bases and J by 3 bases, leaving 13 bases between them. The CDR3 region is CASSPWTDDYGYTF. CDR3 DNA: TGTGCCAGCAGCCCGTGGACGGATGACTATGGCTACACCTTC.

V gene TRBV14 combines with J gene TRBJ2-5; D is undetermined. V lost 6 bases and J 4 bases, leaving 12 bases between the germline ends. Germline V CDR1 and CDR2: SGHDN, FVKESK. The CDR3 contains 13 residues. The CDR3 nucleotides read TGTGCCAGCAGTCTCGGTCTAGGAGAGACCCAGTACTTC. It encodes CASSLGLGETQYF. Together with reference TRBV14 and TRBJ2-5, the CDR3 gives the full variable domain: EAGVTQFPSHSVIEKGQTVTLRCDPISGHDNLYWYRRVMGKEIKFLLHFVKESKQDESGMPNNRFLAERTGGTYSTLKVQPAELEDSGVYFCASSLGLGETQYFGPGTRLLVL.

CDR3 nucleotides: TGTGCCAGCAGCTTAGACAGGGCGGCAGATACGCAGTATTTT. Amino acids: CASSLDRAADTQYF. The chain carries TRBV7-2 and TRBJ2-3, with D possibly being TRBD1 (6 bases). Looked up from germline, CDR1 is SGHTA and CDR2 is FQGNSA. V was shortened by 1 base and J by 4 bases, with 9 bases between the two germline ends. The CDR3 has 14 residues.

V is TRBV7-9 and J is TRBJ1-4; the match to TRBD1 covers 8 bases. The V and J ends lost 4 bases and 8 bases, in that order; junction bases with no gene match: 12. Per germline, CDR1 SEHNR and CDR2 FQNEAQ (reference sequence). The CDR3 is 16 residues long. CDR3 coding DNA: TGTGCCAGCAGCTCTACTACAGGGGGTGTACGGGAAAAACTGTTTTTT. Protein: CASSSTTGGVREKLFF.